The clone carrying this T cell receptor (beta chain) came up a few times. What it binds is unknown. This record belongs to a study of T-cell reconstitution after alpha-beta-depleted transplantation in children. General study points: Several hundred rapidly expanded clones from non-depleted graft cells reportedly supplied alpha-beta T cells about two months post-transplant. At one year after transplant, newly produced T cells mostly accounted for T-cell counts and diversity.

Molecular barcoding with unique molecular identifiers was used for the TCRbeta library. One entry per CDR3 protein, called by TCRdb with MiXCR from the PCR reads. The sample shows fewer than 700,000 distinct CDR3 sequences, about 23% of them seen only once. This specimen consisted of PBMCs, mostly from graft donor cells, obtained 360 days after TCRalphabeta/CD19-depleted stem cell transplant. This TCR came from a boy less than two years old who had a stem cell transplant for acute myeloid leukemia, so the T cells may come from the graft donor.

The CDR3 protein is CGAGAYNEQFF. CDR3 coding DNA: TGTGGGGCAGGGGCTTACAATGAGCAGTTCTTC. The chain links TRBV19 to TRBJ2-1, with D tentatively TRBD1 (6 bases). The length of the CDR3 is 11 residues. In germline, CDR1 is LNHDA, CDR2 SQIVND (reference sequence).